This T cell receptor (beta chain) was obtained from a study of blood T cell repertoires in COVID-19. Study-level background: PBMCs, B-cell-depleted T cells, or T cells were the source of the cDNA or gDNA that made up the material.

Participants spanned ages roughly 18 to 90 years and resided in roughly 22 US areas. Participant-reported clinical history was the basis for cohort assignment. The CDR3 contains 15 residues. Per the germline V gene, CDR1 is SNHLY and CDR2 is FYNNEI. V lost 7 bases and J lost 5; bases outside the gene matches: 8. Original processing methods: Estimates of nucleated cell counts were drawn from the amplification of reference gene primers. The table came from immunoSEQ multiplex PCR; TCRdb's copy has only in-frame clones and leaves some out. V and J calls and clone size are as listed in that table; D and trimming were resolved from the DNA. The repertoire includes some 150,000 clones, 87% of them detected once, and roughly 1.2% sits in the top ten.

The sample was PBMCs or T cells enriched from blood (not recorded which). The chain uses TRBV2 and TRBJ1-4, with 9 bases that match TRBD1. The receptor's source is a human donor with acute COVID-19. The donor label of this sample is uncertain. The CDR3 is CASKETGTGNEKLFF. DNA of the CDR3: TGTGCCAGCAAGGAAACCGGGACAGGGAATGAAAAACTGTTTTTT.